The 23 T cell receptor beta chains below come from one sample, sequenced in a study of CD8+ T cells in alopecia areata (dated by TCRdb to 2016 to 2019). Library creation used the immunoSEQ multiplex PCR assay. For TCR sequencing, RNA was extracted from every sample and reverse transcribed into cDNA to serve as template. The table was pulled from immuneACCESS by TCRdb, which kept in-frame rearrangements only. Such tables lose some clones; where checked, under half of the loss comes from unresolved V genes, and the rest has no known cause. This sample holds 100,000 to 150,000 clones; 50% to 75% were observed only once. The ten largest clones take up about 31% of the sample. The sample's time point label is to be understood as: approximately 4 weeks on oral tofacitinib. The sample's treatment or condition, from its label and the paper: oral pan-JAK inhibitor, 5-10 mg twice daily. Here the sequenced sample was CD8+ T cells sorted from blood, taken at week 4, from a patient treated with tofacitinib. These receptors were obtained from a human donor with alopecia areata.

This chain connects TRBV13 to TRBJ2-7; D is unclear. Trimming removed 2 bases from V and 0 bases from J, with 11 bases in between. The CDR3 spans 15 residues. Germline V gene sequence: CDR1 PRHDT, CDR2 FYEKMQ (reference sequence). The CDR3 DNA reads TGTGCCAGCAGCTTAAGCAGCACGAGCTCCTACGAGCAGTACTTC. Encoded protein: CASSLSSTSSYEQYF.

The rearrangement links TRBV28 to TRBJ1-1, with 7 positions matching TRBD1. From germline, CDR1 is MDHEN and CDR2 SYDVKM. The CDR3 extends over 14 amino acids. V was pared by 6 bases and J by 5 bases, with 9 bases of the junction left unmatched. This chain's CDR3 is CASRHPGTATEAFF. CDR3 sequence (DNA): TGTGCCAGCAGGCACCCGGGGACAGCTACTGAAGCTTTCTTT.

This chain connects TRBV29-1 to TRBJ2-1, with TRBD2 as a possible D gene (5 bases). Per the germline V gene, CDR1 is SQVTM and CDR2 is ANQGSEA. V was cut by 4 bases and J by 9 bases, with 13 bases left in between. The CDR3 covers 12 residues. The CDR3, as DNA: TGCAGCGTTGTAGCCGGGGTCGGTGAGCAGTTCTTC. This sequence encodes CSVVAGVGEQFF.

CDR3 nucleotides: TGCAGCGTTCAGGGGGCGTCCACTGAAGCTTTCTTT. This codes for CSVQGASTEAFF. The chain links TRBV29-1 to TRBJ1-1; 8 nucleotides agree with TRBD1. V shed 5 bases and J 4 bases; nucleotides not matched to a gene: 3. Germline CDR1 SQVTM, CDR2 ANQGSEA. The CDR3 is 12 residues long.

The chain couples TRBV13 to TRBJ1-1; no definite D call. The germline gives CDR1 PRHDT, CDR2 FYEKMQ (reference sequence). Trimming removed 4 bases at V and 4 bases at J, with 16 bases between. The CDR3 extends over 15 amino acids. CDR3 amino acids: CASSSMSSGGTEAFF. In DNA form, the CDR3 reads TGTGCCAGCAGCTCCATGTCCAGTGGTGGCACTGAAGCTTTCTTT.

In nucleotides, the CDR3 is TGCAGCTCCCGGGACAACTACAATGAGCAGTTCTTC. Residues: CSSRDNYNEQFF. The V and J genes are TRBV29-1 and TRBJ2-1; maybe TRBD1 (6 bases). In germline, CDR1 is SQVTM, CDR2 ANQGSEA. V lost 8 bases and J 3 bases, leaving 11 bases between the germline ends. The CDR3 consists of 12 residues.

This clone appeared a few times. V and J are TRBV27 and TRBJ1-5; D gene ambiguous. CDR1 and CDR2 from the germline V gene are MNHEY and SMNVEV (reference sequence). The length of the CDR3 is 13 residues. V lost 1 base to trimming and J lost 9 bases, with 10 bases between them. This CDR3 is CASSLWYDLPQHF. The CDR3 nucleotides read TGTGCCAGCAGTTTATGGTATGACTTGCCCCAGCATTTT.

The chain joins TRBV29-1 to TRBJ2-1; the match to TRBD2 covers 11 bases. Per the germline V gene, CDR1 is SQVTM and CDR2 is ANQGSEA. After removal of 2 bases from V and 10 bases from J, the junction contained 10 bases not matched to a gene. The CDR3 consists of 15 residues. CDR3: CSVEPALAGGGEQFF. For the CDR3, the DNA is TGCAGCGTTGAACCGGCGCTAGCGGGGGGCGGGGAGCAGTTCTTC.

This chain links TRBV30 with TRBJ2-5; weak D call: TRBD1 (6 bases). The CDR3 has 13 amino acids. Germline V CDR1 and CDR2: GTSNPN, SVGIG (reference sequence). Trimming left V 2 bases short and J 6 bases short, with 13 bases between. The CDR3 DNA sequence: TGTGCCTGGAGTCGGACCACAGGGAAGACCCAGTACTTC. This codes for CAWSRTTGKTQYF. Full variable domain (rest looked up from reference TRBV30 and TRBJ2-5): SQTIHQWPATLVQPVGSPLSLECTVEGTSNPNLYWYRQAAGRGLQLLFYSVGIGQISSEVPQNLSASRPQDRQFILSSKKLLLSDSGFYLCAWSRTTGKTQYFGPGTRLLVL.

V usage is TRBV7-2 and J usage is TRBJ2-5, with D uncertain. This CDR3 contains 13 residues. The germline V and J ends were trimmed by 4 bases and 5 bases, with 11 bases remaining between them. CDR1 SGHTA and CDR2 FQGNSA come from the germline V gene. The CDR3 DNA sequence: TGTGCCAGCAGCTCCTACATCGCGGAGACCCAGTACTTC. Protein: CASSSYIAETQYF. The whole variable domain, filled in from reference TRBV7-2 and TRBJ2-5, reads GAGVSQSPSNKVTEKGKDVELRCDPISGHTALYWYRQSLGQGLEFLIYFQGNSAPDKSGLPSDRFSAERTGGSVSTLTIQRTQQEDSAVYLCASSSYIAETQYFGPGTRLLVL.

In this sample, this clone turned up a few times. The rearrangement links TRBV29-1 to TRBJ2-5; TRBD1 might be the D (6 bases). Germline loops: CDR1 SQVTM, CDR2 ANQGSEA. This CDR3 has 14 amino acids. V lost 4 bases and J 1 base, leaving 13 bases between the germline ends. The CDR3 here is CSVGTGILQETQYF. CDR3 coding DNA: TGCAGCGTTGGCACAGGGATTCTCCAAGAGACCCAGTACTTC.

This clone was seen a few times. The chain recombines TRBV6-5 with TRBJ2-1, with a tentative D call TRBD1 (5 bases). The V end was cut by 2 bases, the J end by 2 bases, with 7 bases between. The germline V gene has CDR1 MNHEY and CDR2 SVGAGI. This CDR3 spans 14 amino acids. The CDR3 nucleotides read TGTGCCAGCAGTTACCTGGACACCTACAATGAGCAGTTCTTC. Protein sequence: CASSYLDTYNEQFF.

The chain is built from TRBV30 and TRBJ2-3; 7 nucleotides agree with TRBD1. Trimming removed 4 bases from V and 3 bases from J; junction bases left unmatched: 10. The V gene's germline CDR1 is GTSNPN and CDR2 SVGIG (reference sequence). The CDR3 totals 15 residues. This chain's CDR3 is CAWTRGWGQTDTQYF. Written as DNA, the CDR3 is TGTGCCTGGACCAGGGGGTGGGGGCAGACAGATACGCAGTATTTT. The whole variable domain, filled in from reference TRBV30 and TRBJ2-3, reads SQTIHQWPATLVQPVGSPLSLECTVEGTSNPNLYWYRQAAGRGLQLLFYSVGIGQISSEVPQNLSASRPQDRQFILSSKKLLLSDSGFYLCAWTRGWGQTDTQYFGPGTRLTVL.

CDR3 bases: TGCGCCAGCAGCCAAGACGGCGGGGGATACTACGAGCAGTACTTC. Translating it yields CASSQDGGGYYEQYF. J is TRBJ2-7 and V is TRBV4-3, with 7 bases matching TRBD2. The CDR3 totals 15 residues. CDR1 and CDR2 from the germline V gene are LGHNA and YSLEER. With V trimmed by 0 bases and J by 3 bases, 5 bases remained unmatched.

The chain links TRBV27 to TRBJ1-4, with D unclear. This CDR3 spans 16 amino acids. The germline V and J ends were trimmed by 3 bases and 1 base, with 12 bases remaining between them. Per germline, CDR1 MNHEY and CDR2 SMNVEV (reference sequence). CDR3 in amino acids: CASSLGPRETNEKLFF. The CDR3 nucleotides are TGTGCCAGCAGTTTGGGCCCCCGGGAAACTAATGAAAAACTGTTTTTT.

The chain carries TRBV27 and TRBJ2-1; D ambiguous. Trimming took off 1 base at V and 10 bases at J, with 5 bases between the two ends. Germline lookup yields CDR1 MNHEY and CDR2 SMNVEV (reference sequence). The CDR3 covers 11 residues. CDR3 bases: TGTGCCAGCAGTTTATTAGAGGAGCAGTTCTTC. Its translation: CASSLLEEQFF.

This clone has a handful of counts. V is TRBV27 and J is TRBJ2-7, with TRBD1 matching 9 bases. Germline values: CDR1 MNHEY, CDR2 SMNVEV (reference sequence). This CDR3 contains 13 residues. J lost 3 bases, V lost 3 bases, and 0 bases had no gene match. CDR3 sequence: CASSLTGGYEQYF. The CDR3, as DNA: TGTGCCAGCAGTTTGACAGGGGGCTACGAGCAGTACTTC.

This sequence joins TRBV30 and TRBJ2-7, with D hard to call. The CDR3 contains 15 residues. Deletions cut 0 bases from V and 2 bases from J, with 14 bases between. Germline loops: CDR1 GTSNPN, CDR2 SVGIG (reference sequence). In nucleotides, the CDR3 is TGTGCCTGGAGTGTAGGGTTTGGTGGGCCCTACGAGCAGTACTTC. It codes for CAWSVGFGGPYEQYF.

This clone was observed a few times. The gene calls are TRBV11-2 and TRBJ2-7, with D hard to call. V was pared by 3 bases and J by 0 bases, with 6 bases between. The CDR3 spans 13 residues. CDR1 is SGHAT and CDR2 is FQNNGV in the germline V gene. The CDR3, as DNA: TGTGCCAGCAGCTTCGGACCCTCCTACGAGCAGTACTTC. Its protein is CASSFGPSYEQYF.

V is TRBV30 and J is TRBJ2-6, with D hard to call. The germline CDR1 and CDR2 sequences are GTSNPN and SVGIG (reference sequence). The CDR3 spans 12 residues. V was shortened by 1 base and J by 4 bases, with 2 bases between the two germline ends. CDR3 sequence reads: CAWSGGANVLTF. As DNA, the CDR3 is TGTGCCTGGAGTGGAGGGGCCAACGTCCTGACTTTC.

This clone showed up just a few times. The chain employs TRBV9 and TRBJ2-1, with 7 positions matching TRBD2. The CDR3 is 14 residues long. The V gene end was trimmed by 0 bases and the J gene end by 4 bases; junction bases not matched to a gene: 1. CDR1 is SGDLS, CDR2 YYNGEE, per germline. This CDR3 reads CASSVVGGYNEQFF. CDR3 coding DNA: TGTGCCAGCAGCGTAGTGGGAGGGTACAATGAGCAGTTCTTC.

The DNA of the CDR3 is TGTGCCAGCAGTGAAGCAGGGGCGGTAGGTCAGCCCCAGCATTTT. This translates into CASSEAGAVGQPQHF. The chain carries TRBV6-1 and TRBJ1-5; a weak D match, TRBD1 (5 bases). The germline CDR1 and CDR2 sequences are MNHNS and SASEGT. The length of the CDR3 is 15 residues. The germline V and J ends were trimmed by 0 bases and 6 bases, with 12 bases remaining between them.

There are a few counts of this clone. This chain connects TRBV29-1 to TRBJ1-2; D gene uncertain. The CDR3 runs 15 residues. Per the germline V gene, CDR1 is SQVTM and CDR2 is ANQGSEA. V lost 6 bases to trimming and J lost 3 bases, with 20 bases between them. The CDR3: CSVRPEGLDDYGYTF. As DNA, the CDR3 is TGCAGCGTGCGGCCGGAGGGCCTGGATGACTATGGCTACACCTTC.